These T cell receptor beta chains were read from a single sample in a study of blood T cell repertoires in COVID-19. This table comes from immunoSEQ multiplex PCR, and its TCRdb copy is limited to in-frame clones, with some not included. The data hold under 450,000 clones, with about 88% observed a single time. The sample was peripheral blood. Receptor source: a woman aged 55 to 70 with COVID-19, enrolled during active disease. The CDR3 runs from the conserved cysteine through the conserved F or W. The D gene is left open where the match is weak. Not all rows give a size; the values are once, few, many and, for expanded clones, a class.

j_call	d_call	v_call	clone_size	cdr3_nt	cdr3_aa
TRBJ2-2	TRBD1	TRBV6-1	.	TGTGCCAGCAGTGAACGAGATTTGGGGACAGAGGGAACCGGGGAGCTGTTTTTT	CASSERDLGTEGTGELFF
TRBJ1-2	.	TRBV20-1	.	TGCAGTGCTAGTCCCGGGAGTGGGTATGGCTACACCTTC	CSASPGSGYGYTF
TRBJ2-2	TRBD2	TRBV5-1	.	TGCGCCAGCAGCCGACTAGCGGGGAAGGATGCCGGGGAGCTGTTTTTT	CASSRLAGKDAGELFF
TRBJ2-1	.	TRBV19	.	TGTGCCAGTAGTATTGAACGGTACAATGAGCAGTTCTTC	CASSIERYNEQFF
TRBJ1-5	.	TRBV21-1	.	TGTGCCAGCAGCAGCCCTTCCGGGACACGTTTTAGGGGCAATCAGCCCCAGCATTTT	CASSSPSGTRFRGNQPQHF
TRBJ1-5	TRBD1	TRBV10-3	.	TGTGCCATCAGCCAGGGACAGGGGGCGCCGGGCAATCAGCCCCAGCATTTT	CAISQGQGAPGNQPQHF
TRBJ2-3	.	TRBV3-1/TRBV3-2	.	TGTGCCAGCAGCCAAGATAAGGCGGGATTCACAGATACGCAGTATTTT	CASSQDKAGFTDTQYF
TRBJ1-1	.	TRBV3-1/TRBV3-2	.	TGTGCCAGCAGCCAAGCCGGGACTGAAGCTTTCTTT	CASSQAGTEAFF
TRBJ1-6	TRBD1	TRBV5-4	.	TGTGCCAGCAGCCTGGGACAGTCGCTCCACTTT	CASSLGQSLHF
TRBJ1-6	.	TRBV9	.	TGTGCCAGCAGCGAGACAGGATATAATTCACCCCTCCACTTT	CASSETGYNSPLHF
TRBJ2-1	.	TRBV24-1	.	TGTGCCACCAGTGGGGACTCCAATGAGCAGTTCTTC	CATSGDSNEQFF
TRBJ1-1	TRBD1	TRBV10-3	few	TGTGCCACTAGATTTACAGGGGATGATACTGAAGCTTTCTTT	CATRFTGDDTEAFF
TRBJ1-1	.	TRBV4-3	.	TGCGCCAGCAGTCCCACCCCCGGGCGGGGAGAGACTGAAGCTTTCTTT	CASSPTPGRGETEAFF
TRBJ2-5	TRBD1	TRBV5-1	once	TGCGCCAGCAGCCCCACAGGGGGCAGGCTTGAGACCCAGTACTTC	CASSPTGGRLETQYF
TRBJ1-2	.	TRBV29-1	once	TGCAGCGTTATCGGGACATCCTATGGCTACACCTTC	CSVIGTSYGYTF
TRBJ1-2	TRBD1	TRBV4-3	.	TGCGCCAGCAGCCAAGATCTAGGGGGCGACTATGGCTACACCTTC	CASSQDLGGDYGYTF
TRBJ1-5	.	TRBV7-6	once	TGTGCCAGCAGCTTAGACGTAGCGTCTAACCGCAATCAGCCCCAGCATTTT	CASSLDVASNRNQPQHF
TRBJ1-2	.	TRBV2	.	TGTGCCAGCAGTGAGCAGGGCGCTATGGATGGCTACACCTTC	CASSEQGAMDGYTF
TRBJ1-1	.	TRBV6-1	.	TGTGCCAGCAGTGAAATGCAGGGCAACACTGAAGCTTTCTTT	CASSEMQGNTEAFF
TRBJ2-3	.	TRBV11-3	.	TGTGCCAGCAGCCAGGTAACAGATACGCAGTATTTT	CASSQVTDTQYF
TRBJ1-6	TRBD1	TRBV30	.	TGTGCCTGGAGCCTACAGGGGAATTCACCCCTCCACTTT	CAWSLQGNSPLHF
TRBJ1-2	.	TRBV15	.	TGTGCCACCAGCCATTCCCATAATCGGGGCTACACCTTC	CATSHSHNRGYTF
TRBJ1-2	.	TRBV3-1/TRBV3-2	.	TGTGCCAGCAGCCAAGCCGCAGGCAGCTACACCTTC	CASSQAAGSYTF
TRBJ1-5	.	TRBV5-1	.	TGCGCCAGCAGGGAGGGTAGAGGCAATCAGCCCCAGCATTTT	CASREGRGNQPQHF
TRBJ1-6	TRBD1	TRBV5-5	few	TGTGCCAGCAAGCTGGGGACAGGGAAATATTCACCCCTCCACTTT	CASKLGTGKYSPLHF
TRBJ1-1	.	TRBV3-1/TRBV3-2	.	TGTGCCAGCAGCCAAGATTCAAGGCGGGGGCTACGGGCTTTCTTT	CASSQDSRRGLRAFF
TRBJ2-2	.	TRBV5-5	.	TGTGCCAGCAGCCTCGTATCTACAGGGCTGAACACCGGGGAGCTGTTTTTT	CASSLVSTGLNTGELFF
TRBJ2-3	TRBD2	TRBV4-3	.	TGCGCCAGCAGCCCCGGACTAGCGGCACCAGATACGCAGTATTTT	CASSPGLAAPDTQYF
TRBJ1-5	.	TRBV19	few	TGTGCCAGTAGTATAGATTTTACAGGCAATCAGCCCCAGCATTTT	CASSIDFTGNQPQHF
TRBJ1-2	.	TRBV27	once	TGTGCCAGCAGGCAGGGTACGGGCTACACCTTC	CASRQGTGYTF
TRBJ2-4	.	TRBV5-8	once	TGTGCCAGCAGCCCGCAGGGAGCCAAAAACATTCAGTACTTC	CASSPQGAKNIQYF
TRBJ1-4	.	TRBV4-1	.	TGCGCCAGCAGCCGGGCAGTTAATGAAAAACTGTTTTTT	CASSRAVNEKLFF
TRBJ2-7	.	TRBV11-1	.	TGTGCCAGCAGCTTCCTACGGGAGTCCGAGCAGTACTTC	CASSFLRESEQYF
TRBJ2-3	.	TRBV7-8	.	TGTGCCAGCAGCTTATTGACTAGCACAGATACGCAGTATTTT	CASSLLTSTDTQYF
TRBJ2-7	TRBD1	TRBV19	.	TGTGCCAGTAGTTCCCGGGACAGGGGCTACGAGCAGTACTTC	CASSSRDRGYEQYF
TRBJ1-5	.	TRBV6-1	few	TGTGCCAGCAGTGAACTATTACAGGGCAATCAGCCCCAGCATTTT	CASSELLQGNQPQHF
TRBJ1-1	.	TRBV11-3	.	TGTGCCAGCAGCTTTAGGGCAGGGGACGCTGAAGCTTTCTTT	CASSFRAGDAEAFF
TRBJ1-3	TRBD1	TRBV11-2	.	TGTGCCAGCAGCTTAGCCCCCCCGGGACAGGGTAGTGGAAACACCATATATTTT	CASSLAPPGQGSGNTIYF
TRBJ2-1	TRBD2	TRBV6-2/TRBV6-3	few	TGTGCCAGCAGTTCATTATCTAGCGGGGGGGATCATGAGCAGTTCTTC	CASSSLSSGGDHEQFF
TRBJ2-5	TRBD1	TRBV7-2	.	TGTGCCAGCAGCCTGGGACAGATGGAGACCCAGTACTTC	CASSLGQMETQYF
TRBJ1-2	.	TRBV27	few	TGTGCCAGCAGGGAAGCGGGGACCGGACGATGCTACACCTTC	CASREAGTGRCYTF
TRBJ1-3	TRBD1	TRBV5-4	.	TGTGCCAGCAGCTTGGACAGGGGCCCTAGCTCTGGAAACACCATATATTTT	CASSLDRGPSSGNTIYF
TRBJ1-1	.	TRBV6-5	.	TGTGCCAGCAGCCGTCCGGGATTGAACACTGAAGCTTTCTTT	CASSRPGLNTEAFF
TRBJ1-2	TRBD1	TRBV27	.	TGTGCCAGCAGTATGGACAGGGGGTTTAATGGCTACACCTTC	CASSMDRGFNGYTF
TRBJ2-7	.	TRBV7-2	few	TGTGCCAGCAGCGCGGGACAGACCTCGTTAGAGCAGTACTTC	CASSAGQTSLEQYF
TRBJ1-4	.	TRBV7-2	.	TGTGCCAGCACCCCTGGGTGGGGGCAACATGAAAAACTGTTTTTT	CASTPGWGQHEKLFF
TRBJ1-1	.	TRBV18	once	TGTGCCAGCTCGCCCGGTTATTCGAACACTGAAGCTTTCTTT	CASSPGYSNTEAFF
TRBJ1-6	TRBD1	TRBV29-1	.	TGCAGCGTTCGGCAGGGGGACTATAATTCACCCCTCCACTTT	CSVRQGDYNSPLHF
TRBJ1-6	TRBD1	TRBV6-5	.	TGTGCCAGCAGTTCATCATCGACAGGGGCTAGCGGGGCCCTCCACTTT	CASSSSSTGASGALHF
TRBJ1-3	.	TRBV9	.	TGTGCCAGCAGCGTGGACGGGACTGGAAACACCATATATTTT	CASSVDGTGNTIYF
TRBJ2-5	TRBD2	TRBV7-9	once	TGTGCCAGCAGCTTAAGCGGCGGGGGTGGCGAGACCCAGTACTTC	CASSLSGGGGETQYF
TRBJ2-1	TRBD2	TRBV5-1	many	TGCGCCAGCAGCATGGGACTAGCGGGGATCAATGAGCAGTTCTTC	CASSMGLAGINEQFF
TRBJ1-2	.	TRBV27	.	TGTGCCAGCACCAGGCTAGGGGCAGCGAGGAATGGCTACACCTTC	CASTRLGAARNGYTF
TRBJ2-1	.	TRBV2	.	TGTGCCAGCAGTGATCCGGCAGACATTTTCTCCTACAATGAGCAGTTCTTC	CASSDPADIFSYNEQFF
TRBJ1-6	TRBD1	TRBV4-1	.	TGCGCCAGCAGCCAACTCCCTCGGGACAGGGTAAATTCACCCCTCCACTTT	CASSQLPRDRVNSPLHF
TRBJ1-6	.	TRBV10-3	.	TGTGCCATCAGGGCAGCCTATAATTCACCCCTCCACTTT	CAIRAAYNSPLHF
TRBJ2-2	TRBD2	TRBV7-2	once	TGTGCCAGCAGCTCCCGGGGGGGGAACACCGGGGAGCTGTTTTTT	CASSSRGGNTGELFF
TRBJ2-5	TRBD2	TRBV25-1	.	TGTGCCAGCAGTGGCCGGGGACTAGGGGAGACCCAGTACTTC	CASSGRGLGETQYF